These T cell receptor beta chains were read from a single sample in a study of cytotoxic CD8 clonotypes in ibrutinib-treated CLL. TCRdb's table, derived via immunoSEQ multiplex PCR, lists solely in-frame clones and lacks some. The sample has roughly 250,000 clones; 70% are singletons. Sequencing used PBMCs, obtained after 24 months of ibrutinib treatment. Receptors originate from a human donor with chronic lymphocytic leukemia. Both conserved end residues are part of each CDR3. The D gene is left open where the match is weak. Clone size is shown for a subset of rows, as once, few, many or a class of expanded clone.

cdr3_aa: CASSIGGSTDTQYF; cdr3_nt: TGTGCCAGCAGTATAGGGGGTAGCACAGATACGCAGTATTTT; j_call: TRBJ2-3; cdr3_length: 14; v_call: TRBV6-6; clone_size: -; d_call: -
cdr3_aa: CASSFGDRSEETQYF; cdr3_nt: TGTGCCAGCAGCTTTGGGGACCGAAGCGAAGAGACCCAGTACTTC; j_call: TRBJ2-5; cdr3_length: 15; v_call: TRBV7-9; clone_size: few; d_call: -
cdr3_aa: CASSSTETNYGYTF; cdr3_nt: TGTGCCAGCAGTTCTACTGAAACTAACTATGGCTACACCTTC; j_call: TRBJ1-2; cdr3_length: 14; v_call: TRBV6-5; clone_size: -; d_call: -
cdr3_aa: CASSIAMGQPQHF; cdr3_nt: TGTGCCAGTAGTATAGCTATGGGGCAGCCCCAGCATTTT; j_call: TRBJ1-5; cdr3_length: 13; v_call: TRBV19; clone_size: -; d_call: -
cdr3_aa: CASSLLRDRGSGNTIYF; cdr3_nt: TGTGCCAGCAGTTTATTACGGGACAGAGGCTCTGGAAACACCATATATTTT; j_call: TRBJ1-3; cdr3_length: 17; v_call: TRBV28; clone_size: once; d_call: TRBD1
cdr3_aa: CASSDLRDSSSEKLFF; cdr3_nt: TGTGCCAGCAGCGATCTCCGGGACAGCAGTAGCGAAAAACTGTTTTTT; j_call: TRBJ1-4; cdr3_length: 16; v_call: TRBV25-1; clone_size: -; d_call: TRBD1
cdr3_aa: CASSAGTGSVGELFF; cdr3_nt: TGCGCCAGCAGCGCCGGGACAGGGTCGGTCGGGGAGCTGTTTTTT; j_call: TRBJ2-2; cdr3_length: 15; v_call: TRBV5-1; clone_size: -; d_call: TRBD1
cdr3_aa: CASSLALDRGDIQYF; cdr3_nt: TGTGCCAGCAGCTTAGCGTTGGACAGGGGAGACATTCAGTACTTC; j_call: TRBJ2-4; cdr3_length: 15; v_call: TRBV7-9; clone_size: -; d_call: TRBD1
cdr3_aa: CASSDRDSSYEQYF; cdr3_nt: TGTGCCAGCAGCGATCGGGACTCATCCTACGAGCAGTACTTC; j_call: TRBJ2-7; cdr3_length: 14; v_call: TRBV7-2; clone_size: -; d_call: -
cdr3_aa: CASGHPTGGFATEAFF; cdr3_nt: TGTGCCAGCGGGCACCCGACAGGGGGCTTTGCCACTGAAGCTTTCTTT; j_call: TRBJ1-1; cdr3_length: 16; v_call: TRBV27; clone_size: -; d_call: TRBD1
cdr3_aa: CASPGEVGTDTQYF; cdr3_nt: TGTGCCAGCCCGGGTGAAGTTGGCACAGATACGCAGTATTTT; j_call: TRBJ2-3; cdr3_length: 14; v_call: TRBV6-5; clone_size: -; d_call: -
cdr3_aa: CASSDAGSRNIQYF; cdr3_nt: TGTGCCAGCAGTGATGCGGGATCTAGGAACATTCAGTACTTC; j_call: TRBJ2-4; cdr3_length: 14; v_call: TRBV25-1; clone_size: -; d_call: -
cdr3_aa: CASSRLAGETQYF; cdr3_nt: TGCGCCAGCAGCCGTCTAGCGGGAGAGACCCAGTACTTC; j_call: TRBJ2-5; cdr3_length: 13; v_call: TRBV5-1; clone_size: -; d_call: TRBD2
cdr3_aa: CASSILLAGREQYF; cdr3_nt: TGTGCCAGTAGTATACTACTAGCGGGACGCGAGCAGTACTTC; j_call: TRBJ2-7; cdr3_length: 14; v_call: TRBV19; clone_size: few; d_call: TRBD2
cdr3_aa: CASREDQTAARADTQYF; cdr3_nt: TGTGCCAGCAGAGAAGACCAGACCGCCGCACGAGCAGATACGCAGTATTTT; j_call: TRBJ2-3; cdr3_length: 17; v_call: TRBV25-1; clone_size: -; d_call: -
cdr3_aa: CASSPPGQLLGYTF; cdr3_nt: TGTGCCAGCAGCCCTCCGGGACAGCTCCTTGGCTACACCTTC; j_call: TRBJ1-2; cdr3_length: 14; v_call: TRBV7-9; clone_size: few; d_call: TRBD1
cdr3_aa: CASSITDFGTGELFF; cdr3_nt: TGTGCCAGCAGCATCACGGACTTCGGCACCGGGGAGCTGTTTTTT; j_call: TRBJ2-2; cdr3_length: 15; v_call: TRBV27; clone_size: -; d_call: -
cdr3_aa: CASSLDGGPGNTIYF; cdr3_nt: TGCGCCAGCAGCTTGGACGGGGGGCCTGGAAACACCATATATTTT; j_call: TRBJ1-3; cdr3_length: 15; v_call: TRBV5-1; clone_size: once; d_call: -
cdr3_aa: CASSPGTFNEKLFF; cdr3_nt: TGTGCCAGCTCACCCGGGACATTCAATGAAAAACTGTTTTTT; j_call: TRBJ1-4; cdr3_length: 14; v_call: TRBV18; clone_size: once; d_call: -
cdr3_aa: CASSVMEGQAFF; cdr3_nt: TGTGCCAGCAGCGTCATGGAGGGACAAGCTTTCTTT; j_call: TRBJ1-1; cdr3_length: 12; v_call: TRBV6-1; clone_size: -; d_call: -
cdr3_aa: CASSWWRAGANVLTF; cdr3_nt: TGTGCCAGCAGTTGGTGGAGAGCCGGGGCCAACGTCCTGACTTTC; j_call: TRBJ2-6; cdr3_length: 15; v_call: TRBV27; clone_size: once; d_call: -
cdr3_aa: CAISDGLMNTEAFF; cdr3_nt: TGTGCCATCAGTGATGGCCTCATGAACACTGAAGCTTTCTTT; j_call: TRBJ1-1; cdr3_length: 14; v_call: TRBV10-3; clone_size: -; d_call: -
cdr3_aa: CASSRTVTGELFF; cdr3_nt: TGTGCCAGCAGCCGGACAGTCACCGGGGAGCTGTTTTTT; j_call: TRBJ2-2; cdr3_length: 13; v_call: TRBV9; clone_size: -; d_call: -
cdr3_aa: CASSAALGSSGLNF; cdr3_nt: TGTGCCAGCAGCGCCGCCCTTGGGTCTAGCGGTTTGAACTTC; j_call: TRBJ2-5; cdr3_length: 14; v_call: TRBV9; clone_size: -; d_call: TRBD2
cdr3_aa: CASSRTGESVEQYF; cdr3_nt: TGTGCCAGTAGCAGGACAGGGGAGTCGGTCGAGCAGTACTTC; j_call: TRBJ2-7; cdr3_length: 14; v_call: TRBV19; clone_size: -; d_call: TRBD1
cdr3_aa: CASSLGQGLTYEQYF; cdr3_nt: TGTGCTAGCAGCTTAGGACAGGGGCTGACCTACGAGCAGTACTTC; j_call: TRBJ2-7; cdr3_length: 15; v_call: TRBV7-7; clone_size: -; d_call: TRBD1
cdr3_aa: CASSSQPYQETQYF; cdr3_nt: TGTGCTAGCAGCTCTCAACCGTACCAAGAGACCCAGTACTTC; j_call: TRBJ2-5; cdr3_length: 14; v_call: TRBV7-7; clone_size: once; d_call: -
cdr3_aa: CASSLGALAGSPYEQYF; cdr3_nt: TGTGCCAGCAGCTTAGGGGCTCTAGCGGGATCGCCCTACGAGCAGTACTTC; j_call: TRBJ2-7; cdr3_length: 17; v_call: TRBV7-9; clone_size: -; d_call: TRBD2
cdr3_aa: CASSQFKGTSGEDTQYF; cdr3_nt: TGCGCCAGCAGCCAATTTAAGGGGACTAGCGGGGAAGATACGCAGTATTTT; j_call: TRBJ2-3; cdr3_length: 17; v_call: TRBV4-3; clone_size: once; d_call: TRBD2
cdr3_aa: CASSQGLAEPPYEQYF; cdr3_nt: TGTGCCAGCAGTCAGGGACTAGCGGAGCCCCCCTACGAGCAGTACTTC; j_call: TRBJ2-7; cdr3_length: 16; v_call: TRBV28; clone_size: -; d_call: TRBD2
cdr3_aa: CASSGTSGIGETQYF; cdr3_nt: TGTGCCAGCAGTGGGACTAGCGGGATCGGAGAGACCCAGTACTTC; j_call: TRBJ2-5; cdr3_length: 15; v_call: TRBV27; clone_size: -; d_call: TRBD2
cdr3_aa: CASSIRQVAEAFF; cdr3_nt: TGTGCCAGCAGTATCCGACAGGTCGCTGAAGCTTTCTTT; j_call: TRBJ1-1; cdr3_length: 13; v_call: TRBV2; clone_size: once; d_call: -
cdr3_aa: CASSADTSGLPYEQYF; cdr3_nt: TGTGCCAGCAGCGCGGACACTAGCGGTTTACCCTACGAGCAGTACTTC; j_call: TRBJ2-7; cdr3_length: 16; v_call: TRBV5-4; clone_size: once; d_call: TRBD2
cdr3_aa: CASSVEVVTSTQYF; cdr3_nt: TGTGCCAGCAGCGTAGAAGTGGTGACTTCTACGCAGTATTTT; j_call: TRBJ2-3; cdr3_length: 14; v_call: TRBV9; clone_size: -; d_call: -
cdr3_aa: CSAGPSRAQYF; cdr3_nt: TGCAGTGCTGGACCCAGTAGGGCCCAGTACTTC; j_call: TRBJ2-5; cdr3_length: 11; v_call: TRBV20-1; clone_size: -; d_call: -
cdr3_aa: CASSLGTSGRRDTQYF; cdr3_nt: TGTGCCAGCAGCTTAGGGACTAGCGGGAGACGCGATACGCAGTATTTT; j_call: TRBJ2-3; cdr3_length: 16; v_call: TRBV11-2; clone_size: -; d_call: TRBD2
cdr3_aa: CASSSTSGSGTQYF; cdr3_nt: TGTGCCAGCAGCTCGACTAGCGGGAGCGGTACGCAGTATTTT; j_call: TRBJ2-3; cdr3_length: 14; v_call: TRBV7-3; clone_size: -; d_call: TRBD2
cdr3_aa: CASSEGRYTEAFF; cdr3_nt: TGTGCCAGCAGCGAGGGACGGTACACTGAAGCTTTCTTT; j_call: TRBJ1-1; cdr3_length: 13; v_call: TRBV9; clone_size: -; d_call: -
cdr3_aa: CASRIIPPKDGKLFF; cdr3_nt: TGTGCCAGCAGGATCATCCCACCCAAAGATGGAAAACTGTTTTTT; j_call: TRBJ1-4; cdr3_length: 15; v_call: TRBV6-1; clone_size: -; d_call: -
cdr3_aa: CASSYTEGGYTF; cdr3_nt: TGTGCCAGCAGTTATACCGAGGGGGGCTACACCTTC; j_call: TRBJ1-2; cdr3_length: 12; v_call: TRBV28; clone_size: once; d_call: -
cdr3_aa: CASSTAGRGETQYF; cdr3_nt: TGCGCCAGCAGCACAGCGGGGAGGGGTGAGACCCAGTACTTC; j_call: TRBJ2-5; cdr3_length: 14; v_call: TRBV5-1; clone_size: -; d_call: TRBD2
cdr3_aa: CASSAGVGGSDTQYF; cdr3_nt: TGTGCCAGCAGCGCCGGGGTGGGGGGTTCAGATACGCAGTATTTT; j_call: TRBJ2-3; cdr3_length: 15; v_call: TRBV9; clone_size: -; d_call: -
cdr3_aa: CASWTGDYGYTF; cdr3_nt: TGTGCCAGCTGGACAGGGGACTATGGCTACACCTTC; j_call: TRBJ1-2; cdr3_length: 12; v_call: TRBV6-5; clone_size: few; d_call: TRBD1
cdr3_aa: CASSLQETQYF; cdr3_nt: TGCGCCAGCAGCCTCCAAGAGACCCAGTACTTC; j_call: TRBJ2-5; cdr3_length: 11; v_call: TRBV5-1; clone_size: few; d_call: -
cdr3_aa: CASSPTAREGIETQYF; cdr3_nt: TGCGCCAGCAGTCCGACGGCGCGGGAGGGGATAGAGACCCAGTACTTC; j_call: TRBJ2-5; cdr3_length: 16; v_call: TRBV5-1; clone_size: -; d_call: TRBD2